The source of this T cell receptor (beta chain) is a study of post-analysis software for immune sequencing data. The study's findings and limits: Patients carried roughly 5 TRBV segments more frequently than controls did, and TRBV5-6, TRBV5-1 and TRBV20-1 were among them. Those with multiple sclerosis, the patient group, showed significantly lower normalized Chao1 diversity than controls.

With 2 bases removed from V and 7 bases from J, the gap between germline ends came to 20 bases. The CDR3 spans 17 residues. Germline V gene data show CDR1 as MNHNY and CDR2 as SVGAGI (reference sequence). With respect to this clonotype: Its cognate antigen is unknown.

Unique molecular identifiers had been added to the TCR beta cDNA libraries. Between about 0.95 and 11 million T cells gave rise to 450,000 to 650,000 cDNA molecules. TCRdb fed the PCR reads into MiXCR, producing one record per CDR3 protein. The sample lists hundreds of thousands of distinct CDR3 sequences, roughly 27% occurring once. The chain carries TRBV6-6 and TRBJ1-4; tentatively, D is TRBD1 (6 bases). This TCR derives from a girl between 10 and 17 years old with multiple sclerosis. The specimen sequenced was blood. The CDR3 is CASSYNLGTLQGEKLFF. DNA for the CDR3: TGTGCCAGCAGTTACAATCTAGGGACATTGCAGGGTGAAAAACTGTTTTTT.